These T cell receptor beta chains were read from a single sample in a study of T-cell reconstitution after alpha-beta-depleted transplantation in children. TCRdb re-called the PCR reads through MiXCR, storing one row per CDR3 protein. In the table there are fewer than 750,000 distinct CDR3 sequences, 25% to 30% of which are singletons. Source: PBMCs, taken before TCRalphabeta/CD19-depleted stem cell transplant. The receptors derive from a boy under two years old with Wiskott-Aldrich syndrome, due to receive a stem cell transplant. Each CDR3 is given with its conserved first and last residue. The D gene is left open where the match is weak. Clone size is stated in some rows and not others, as once, few, many or a class when expanded.

CDR3aa: CASSFPVTGYVQETQYF
CDR3nt: TGTGCCAGCAGTTTCCCCGTGACAGGGTATGTTCAGGAGACCCAGTACTTC
d_gene: TRBD1
v_gene: TRBV27
j_gene: TRBJ2-5
abundance: few

CDR3aa: CATSRDLGVGSYEQYF
CDR3nt: TGTGCCACCAGCAGAGATTTGGGGGTCGGATCCTACGAGCAGTACTTC
d_gene: NA
v_gene: TRBV15
j_gene: TRBJ2-7
abundance: NA

CDR3aa: CATSRDFYNSGAVYEQYF
CDR3nt: TGTGCCACCAGCAGAGATTTCTATAATAGCGGGGCCGTCTACGAGCAGTACTTC
d_gene: TRBD2
v_gene: TRBV15
j_gene: TRBJ2-7
abundance: few

CDR3aa: CSAVPGLVSYEQYF
CDR3nt: TGCAGTGCTGTACCGGGACTAGTGTCCTACGAGCAGTACTTC
d_gene: TRBD2
v_gene: TRBV20-1
j_gene: TRBJ2-7
abundance: NA

CDR3aa: CATSSVTSRYNEQFF
CDR3nt: TGTGCCACCAGCAGCGTCACTTCCCGATACAATGAGCAGTTCTTC
d_gene: NA
v_gene: TRBV15
j_gene: TRBJ2-1
abundance: few

CDR3aa: CATSDPGQGAHEQYF
CDR3nt: TGTGCCACCAGTGACCCAGGACAGGGGGCTCACGAGCAGTACTTC
d_gene: TRBD1
v_gene: TRBV24-1
j_gene: TRBJ2-7
abundance: few

CDR3aa: CASSSLKTDTQYF
CDR3nt: TGTGCCAGCAGCTCCTTGAAGACAGATACGCAGTATTTT
d_gene: NA
v_gene: TRBV11-2
j_gene: TRBJ2-3
abundance: few

CDR3aa: CASSQPTGGAGQPQHF
CDR3nt: TGCGCCAGCAGCCAACCGACAGGGGGCGCGGGTCAGCCCCAGCATTTT
d_gene: TRBD1
v_gene: TRBV4-1
j_gene: TRBJ1-5
abundance: few

CDR3aa: CASSLAGQVDARYEQYF
CDR3nt: TGTGCCAGCAGTTTAGCGGGCCAAGTGGACGCCCGCTACGAGCAGTACTTC
d_gene: NA
v_gene: TRBV12-3/TRBV12-4
j_gene: TRBJ2-7
abundance: NA

CDR3aa: CASSVGLGRSYNSPLHF
CDR3nt: TGTGCCAGCAGCGTAGGACTTGGCCGCTCCTATAATTCACCCCTCCACTTT
d_gene: NA
v_gene: TRBV9
j_gene: TRBJ1-6
abundance: NA

CDR3aa: CASSPSGLAGIPEQYF
CDR3nt: TGCGCCAGCAGCCCCTCGGGACTAGCGGGGATACCCGAGCAGTACTTC
d_gene: TRBD2
v_gene: TRBV4-1
j_gene: TRBJ2-7
abundance: NA

CDR3aa: CATSRDSRSVNEQFF
CDR3nt: TGTGCCACCAGCAGAGATTCGAGGTCGGTGAATGAGCAGTTCTTC
d_gene: NA
v_gene: TRBV15
j_gene: TRBJ2-1
abundance: few

CDR3aa: CASSAPGDTQYF
CDR3nt: TGCGCCAGCAGCGCCCCCGGAGATACGCAGTATTTT
d_gene: NA
v_gene: TRBV5-1
j_gene: TRBJ2-3
abundance: NA

CDR3aa: CASSQEGNVLTF
CDR3nt: TGTGCCAGCAGCCAAGAGGGAAACGTCCTGACTTTC
d_gene: NA
v_gene: TRBV3-1
j_gene: TRBJ2-6
abundance: few

CDR3aa: CASSFPAGAANEQFF
CDR3nt: TGCGCCAGCAGCTTCCCAGCGGGGGCAGCCAATGAGCAGTTCTTC
d_gene: TRBD2
v_gene: TRBV5-1
j_gene: TRBJ2-1
abundance: few

CDR3aa: CSVNQETQYF
CDR3nt: TGCAGCGTGAACCAAGAGACCCAGTACTTC
d_gene: NA
v_gene: TRBV29-1
j_gene: TRBJ2-5
abundance: NA

CDR3aa: CASSRASQGTGELFF
CDR3nt: TGTGCCAGCAGTAGAGCCAGCCAGGGCACCGGGGAGCTGTTTTTT
d_gene: NA
v_gene: TRBV27
j_gene: TRBJ2-2
abundance: few

CDR3aa: CASSLTGEFTDTQYF
CDR3nt: TGTGCCAGCAGTCTCACAGGGGAATTCACAGATACGCAGTATTTT
d_gene: TRBD1
v_gene: TRBV12-3/TRBV12-4
j_gene: TRBJ2-3
abundance: few

CDR3aa: CASRRVPNQPQHF
CDR3nt: TGTGCCAGTCGTCGGGTCCCAAATCAGCCCCAGCATTTT
d_gene: NA
v_gene: TRBV6-2/TRBV6-3
j_gene: TRBJ1-5
abundance: NA

CDR3aa: CASSQDMESYEQYF
CDR3nt: TGTGCCAGCAGCCAAGATATGGAGTCCTACGAGCAGTACTTC
d_gene: NA
v_gene: TRBV4-2
j_gene: TRBJ2-7
abundance: few

CDR3aa: CASSLDGQKSTDTQYF
CDR3nt: TGTGCCAGCAGCTTGGATGGACAGAAGAGCACAGATACGCAGTATTTT
d_gene: NA
v_gene: TRBV7-2
j_gene: TRBJ2-3
abundance: NA

CDR3aa: CASSDGRGQETQYF
CDR3nt: TGTGCCAGCAGTGATGGCAGGGGGCAAGAGACCCAGTACTTC
d_gene: TRBD1
v_gene: TRBV2
j_gene: TRBJ2-5
abundance: few

CDR3aa: CASSQNSIKGGELFF
CDR3nt: TGTGCCAGCAGTCAAAACTCCATTAAGGGCGGGGAGCTGTTTTTT
d_gene: NA
v_gene: TRBV27
j_gene: TRBJ2-2
abundance: NA

CDR3aa: CASSQAGVAGGTDTQYF
CDR3nt: TGTGCCAGCAGCCAAGCTGGGGTAGCGGGAGGCACAGATACGCAGTATTTT
d_gene: TRBD2
v_gene: TRBV28
j_gene: TRBJ2-3
abundance: few

CDR3aa: CSAREPSGTYNEQFF
CDR3nt: TGCAGTGCTAGAGAGCCTAGCGGGACCTACAATGAGCAGTTCTTC
d_gene: TRBD2
v_gene: TRBV20-1
j_gene: TRBJ2-1
abundance: NA

CDR3aa: CASSLFSGLETQYF
CDR3nt: TGCGCCAGCAGCTTGTTCAGCGGGCTAGAGACCCAGTACTTC
d_gene: NA
v_gene: TRBV5-1
j_gene: TRBJ2-5
abundance: NA

CDR3aa: CASSRTAYNSPLHF
CDR3nt: TGTGCCAGCAGTAGGACAGCATATAATTCACCCCTCCACTTT
d_gene: NA
v_gene: TRBV12-3/TRBV12-4
j_gene: TRBJ1-6
abundance: NA